These T cell receptor beta chains were read from a single sample in a study of cytomegalovirus exposure and HLA in healthy donors. Assay: immunoSEQ multiplex PCR; the TCRdb copy retains only in-frame clones and omits some. This table holds around 160,000 clones, around two thirds found once. The sample comprised PBMCs. The receptor set was obtained from a man aged 50 to 59 in good health and CMV-seronegative. The CDR3 runs from the conserved cysteine through the conserved F or W. Each record gives: clone size, D gene, V gene, J gene, CDR3 DNA, CDR3 protein. The D gene is left open where the match is weak. Clone sizes are given selectively: once, few, many, or a class where the clone is expanded.

.	TRBD1	TRBV7-9	TRBJ2-4	TGTGCCAGCAGCAACGACAGGGGGGGAGCCAAAAACATTCAGTACTTC	CASSNDRGGAKNIQYF
.	TRBD1	TRBV7-9	TRBJ2-7	TGTGCCAGCAGCCTGGGGCAGGGGGCTTACGAGCAGTACTTC	CASSLGQGAYEQYF
.	TRBD1	TRBV5-4	TRBJ1-5	TGTGCCAGCGACAGGGGTCCCACCAATCAGCCCCAGCATTTT	CASDRGPTNQPQHF
few	.	TRBV18	TRBJ1-1	TGTGCCAGCTCCCCAGGGCGCACTGAAGCTTTCTTT	CASSPGRTEAFF
.	.	TRBV5-1	TRBJ2-3	TGCGCCAGCAGCTTGGGCAGAAGCACAGATACGCAGTATTTT	CASSLGRSTDTQYF
.	TRBD1	TRBV7-3	TRBJ2-2	TGTGCCAGCAGCCGGGACAGGGGGGCCACCGGGGAGCTGTTTTTT	CASSRDRGATGELFF
.	.	TRBV18	TRBJ1-5	TGTGCCAGCTCACCTGGCCCAGGGAGCAATCAGCCCCAGCATTTT	CASSPGPGSNQPQHF
.	TRBD2	TRBV10-1	TRBJ2-1	TGCGCCAGCAGTGAGAGACTAGCGGGGGGCCAAAATGAGCAGTTCTTC	CASSERLAGGQNEQFF
.	.	TRBV6-1	TRBJ1-5	TGTGCCAGCAGTGGGCCCCCCGGGGGCGGGAGTCAGCCCCAGCATTTT	CASSGPPGGGSQPQHF
.	TRBD1	TRBV7-2	TRBJ2-7	TGTGCCAGCAGCCCACGACAGGGGGCAACTGGCGAGCAGTACTTC	CASSPRQGATGEQYF
.	TRBD1	TRBV6-5	TRBJ1-5	TGTGCCAGCAGGCCGACAGGGGGCCCAAGTCAGCCCCAGCATTTT	CASRPTGGPSQPQHF
.	TRBD1	TRBV10-3	TRBJ1-2	TGTGCCATCAGTGGGGGACAGGGGGCCCTTAACTATGGCTACACCTTC	CAISGGQGALNYGYTF
once	.	TRBV6-5	TRBJ1-5	TGTGCCAGCAGTTACGAACGAGGCAATCAGCCCCAGCATTTT	CASSYERGNQPQHF
few	.	TRBV5-1	TRBJ2-7	TGCGCCAGCAGCATACAGGGTTCGGACGAGCAGTACTTC	CASSIQGSDEQYF
few	TRBD2	TRBV7-2	TRBJ2-7	TGTGCCAGCAGCTTAGAACCGGGGGGGTTCTACGAGCAGTACTTC	CASSLEPGGFYEQYF
.	.	TRBV5-6	TRBJ1-5	TGTGCCAGCAGCTACGGGACACCCGCCGGCAGCAATCAGCCCCAGCATTTT	CASSYGTPAGSNQPQHF
.	TRBD2	TRBV18	TRBJ2-1	TGTGCCAGCTCAGAAGGGACTAGCGGTTACAATGAGCAGTTCTTC	CASSEGTSGYNEQFF
.	TRBD1	TRBV15	TRBJ1-6	TGTGCCACCAGCAGCGGACAGGGGGGATCACCCCTCCACTTT	CATSSGQGGSPLHF
.	.	TRBV4-2	TRBJ2-2	TGTGCCAGCAGCCTGGGACATTCGAACACCGGGGAGCTGTTTTTT	CASSLGHSNTGELFF
.	TRBD1	TRBV11-1	TRBJ2-1	TGTGCCAGCAGCTCGGGACAGGGCAACCTCAATGAGCAGTTCTTC	CASSSGQGNLNEQFF
.	.	TRBV5-8	TRBJ2-2	TGTGCCAGCAGCTTGAGGAGGGCCGCCGGGCCCGGGGAGCTGTTTTTT	CASSLRRAAGPGELFF
.	.	TRBV4-1	TRBJ2-7	TGCGCCAGCAGCCAAGTTGGCGGGGCCTACGAGCAGTACTTC	CASSQVGGAYEQYF
.	.	TRBV28	TRBJ1-5	TGTGCCAGCAGTTTACGGGGTAGTTATAGCAATCAGCCCCAGCATTTT	CASSLRGSYSNQPQHF
.	TRBD1	TRBV9	TRBJ1-5	TGTGCCAGCAGCGTAGGGACAGGGGAGTCGAGCAATCAGCCCCAGCATTTT	CASSVGTGESSNQPQHF
few	.	TRBV21-1	TRBJ2-5	TGTGCCAGCATTGACAGGGAAGAGACCCAGTACTTC	CASIDREETQYF
.	.	TRBV6-5	TRBJ1-2	TGTGCCAGCAGTTACTCCGGCGGATTCTCCTATGGCTACACCTTC	CASSYSGGFSYGYTF
.	TRBD2	TRBV6-1	TRBJ2-5	TGTGCCAGCAACCTAGCGGGTCCCGGGAAGACCCAGTACTTC	CASNLAGPGKTQYF
once	.	TRBV6-5	TRBJ1-1	TGTGCCAGCAGTTATACAGGCAGACTGAACACTGAAGCTTTCTTT	CASSYTGRLNTEAFF
.	.	TRBV11-2	TRBJ1-3	TGTGCCAGCAGCTTCGGTGTTACAGGGAGCTCTGGAAACACCATATATTTT	CASSFGVTGSSGNTIYF
.	.	TRBV7-2	TRBJ2-7	TGTGCCAGCAGCTTAGTAGTCGGGGTCACCTCCTACGAGCAGTACTTC	CASSLVVGVTSYEQYF
few	.	TRBV5-1	TRBJ1-5	TGCGCCAGCAGCTTGGGGCCGATGAGCAATCAGCCCCAGCATTTT	CASSLGPMSNQPQHF
once	.	TRBV21-1	TRBJ2-1	TGTGCCAGCAGCGGTCTAGGAGATCTGTTCTTC	CASSGLGDLFF
.	TRBD2	TRBV2	TRBJ2-3	TGTGCCAGCAGTGAAGGATACGGGGGGTTCACAGATACGCAGTATTTT	CASSEGYGGFTDTQYF
once	.	TRBV7-2	TRBJ1-6	TGTGCCAGCAGCTTATCAACCGGACAGACGTATTCACCCCTCCACTTT	CASSLSTGQTYSPLHF
few	TRBD1	TRBV6-5	TRBJ1-1	TGTGCCAGCGCGGGGACAGGGGGGTCCACTGAAGCTTTCTTT	CASAGTGGSTEAFF
.	TRBD1	TRBV30	TRBJ2-4	TGTGCCTGGAGCCCCCGGGACAGGGGGTTTCAGTACTTC	CAWSPRDRGFQYF
few	TRBD2	TRBV29-1	TRBJ2-1	TGCAGCGTCTCTTCCGGGACTAGCGGGGGGGCTTACAATGAGCAGTTCTTC	CSVSSGTSGGAYNEQFF
.	.	TRBV28	TRBJ1-2	TGTGCCAGCGCGGGGGGAGGGACTATTATTGGCTACACCTTC	CASAGGGTIIGYTF
once	.	TRBV28	TRBJ1-5	TGTGCCACAATAGAAGGGGTCCAGCGCAATCAGCCCCAGCATTTT	CATIEGVQRNQPQHF
.	.	TRBV11-2	TRBJ1-1	TGTGCCAGCAGCTTAGGGTATACAGGGAACACTGAAGCTTTCTTT	CASSLGYTGNTEAFF
few	.	TRBV7-8	TRBJ1-3	TGTGCCAGCAGCTTCCAGGGTGCCAACACCATATATTTT	CASSFQGANTIYF
.	.	TRBV28	TRBJ2-7	TGTGCCAGCAGTTTACTCAGGTACGAGCAGTACTTC	CASSLLRYEQYF
.	TRBD1	TRBV2	TRBJ1-5	TGTGCCAGCGGGTCACAGGGGGCAAGCAATCAGCCCCAGCATTTT	CASGSQGASNQPQHF
.	TRBD2	TRBV2	TRBJ2-7	TGTGCCAGCAGTGAACGGGGGGGCGAGCAGTACTTC	CASSERGGEQYF
.	.	TRBV27	TRBJ2-1	TGTGCCAGCAGTTGGGACACCTTGCACAATGAGCAGTTCTTC	CASSWDTLHNEQFF
.	TRBD1	TRBV7-2	TRBJ1-6	TGTGCCAGCAGCGACAGGGGAGAAAATAATTCACCCCTCCACTTT	CASSDRGENNSPLHF
.	TRBD1	TRBV27	TRBJ1-1	TGTGCCACCTCGACGAGGACAGGGATGACTGAAGCTTTCTTT	CATSTRTGMTEAFF
.	.	TRBV9	TRBJ1-1	TGTGCCAGCAGCTCACTCACCGGTGAGACTGAAGCTTTCTTT	CASSSLTGETEAFF
few	TRBD1	TRBV15	TRBJ1-4	TGTGCCACCAGCAGAAGGGACAGGGGGCGGACTAATGAAAAACTGTTTTTT	CATSRRDRGRTNEKLFF
.	.	TRBV11-2	TRBJ2-4	TGTGCCAGCAGCTTATCATGGAGGGGATGGAACATTCAGTACTTC	CASSLSWRGWNIQYF
.	.	TRBV7-6	TRBJ1-6	TGTGCCAGCAGCGGGAGTAGGGCATTTAATTCACCCCTCCACTTT	CASSGSRAFNSPLHF
.	TRBD1	TRBV13	TRBJ2-3	TGTGCCAGCAGCTCCCCGGGACAGGGTAGGGATACGCAGTATTTT	CASSSPGQGRDTQYF
.	TRBD1	TRBV28	TRBJ1-2	TGTGCCAGCAGTTTTAGGGACAGGGTACATGGCTACACCTTC	CASSFRDRVHGYTF
once	TRBD2	TRBV5-1	TRBJ2-1	TGCGCCAGCAGCGCGGGGGAGAATGAGCAGTTCTTC	CASSAGENEQFF